The 12 T cell receptor beta chains below come from one sample, sequenced in a study of shared clonotypes between healthy human individuals. The data were produced by immunoSEQ multiplex PCR, yet TCRdb's version contains in-frame clones alone and is incomplete. Altogether about half a million clones are present, roughly 77% being singletons, with the ten largest covering roughly 13%. Sequencing used PBMCs. These receptors originate from a woman in her thirties or forties in good health. Some clones in this sample may be carry-over from other donors' samples.

The J gene is TRBJ1-1, the V gene TRBV28, with unresolved D. The ends were cut back, 10 bases at V and 4 bases at J, with 16 bases in the middle. The CDR3 contains 13 residues. Per germline, CDR1 MDHEN and CDR2 SYDVKM. The DNA for the CDR3 is TGTGCCACTCGTGCGGAGGGTCCCACTGAAGCTTTCTTT. Protein: CATRAEGPTEAFF. Full variable domain (outside the CDR3, taken from reference TRBV28 and TRBJ1-1): DVKVTQSSRYLVKRTGEKVFLECVQDMDHENMFWYRQDPGLGLRLIYFSYDVKMKEKGDIPEGYSVSREKKERFSLILESASTNQTSMYLCATRAEGPTEAFFGQGTRLTVV.

This clone was counted between two and nine times. V usage is TRBV28 and J usage is TRBJ1-1, with TRBD1 identical over 9 bases. Trimming at V came to 6 bases and at J to 1 base, leaving 3 bases not matched to a gene. CDR3 size: 14 residues. The germline gives CDR1 MDHEN, CDR2 SYDVKM. DNA for the CDR3: TGTGCCAGCAGGCAACAGGGGGCGAACACTGAAGCTTTCTTT. Its protein product is CASRQQGANTEAFF.

This clone was seen only once. CDR3: CASSLDDRSAYEQYF. The DNA for the CDR3 is TGTGCCAGCAGCTTAGACGACAGGTCAGCCTACGAGCAGTACTTC. This chain joins TRBV7-6 and TRBJ2-5; perhaps TRBD1 as D (6 bases). The end of the DNA aligns better with TRBJ2-7, so the J call may be wrong. The germline gives CDR1 SGHVS, CDR2 FNYEAQ. The CDR3 has 15 residues.

The chain joins TRBV28 to TRBJ2-7; D unresolved. Germline loops: CDR1 MDHEN, CDR2 SYDVKM. Trimming removed 2 bases from V and 2 bases from J, with 7 bases in between. CDR3 length equals 13 residues. In DNA form, the CDR3 reads TGTGCCAGCAGTTTAGTAGGCGCCTACGAGCAGTACTTC. It specifies CASSLVGAYEQYF.

This chain connects TRBV5-4 to TRBJ1-1, with 8 bases fitting TRBD1. Germline lookup yields CDR1 SGHNT and CDR2 YYREEE (reference sequence). The CDR3 is made up of 14 amino acids. V was clipped by 3 bases and J by 4 bases; unmatched bases: 5. The chain's CDR3 is CASSWTGLGTEAFF. The CDR3, as DNA: TGTGCCAGCAGCTGGACAGGGTTGGGCACTGAAGCTTTCTTT.

The sample holds a few counts of this clone. The chain couples TRBV7-2 to TRBJ1-2; TRBD1 is a possible D gene (6 bases). Trimming removed 5 bases at V and 4 bases at J, with 17 bases between. The CDR3 sequence is 15 residues long. CDR1 is SGHTA, CDR2 FQGNSA, per germline. The CDR3 region is CASSPTGGDGYGYTF. DNA of the CDR3: TGTGCCAGCAGCCCGACGGGGGGCGATGGCTATGGCTACACCTTC.

This clone was seen a single time. V is TRBV10-1 and J is TRBJ2-7; maybe TRBD1 (5 bases). This CDR3 spans 14 amino acids. Looked up from germline, CDR1 is WNHNN and CDR2 is SYGVQD (reference sequence). V shed 0 bases and J shed 6 bases, with 12 bases lying between them. The CDR3 region is CASSESWGGFEQYF. In DNA, the CDR3 is TGCGCCAGCAGTGAGTCATGGGGCGGATTCGAGCAGTACTTC.

This clone was seen repeatedly, ten times or more. The V call is TRBV9, the J call TRBJ1-1; no definite D call. The CDR3 is 13 residues long. V lost 4 bases, J lost 4 bases, and 11 bases lay in between. Germline-derived CDR1 and CDR2 are SGDLS and YYNGEE. CDR3 protein: CASSPTFFTEAFF. The CDR3 DNA is TGTGCCAGCAGCCCGACTTTCTTCACTGAAGCTTTCTTT.

J is TRBJ1-2 and V is TRBV9; D perhaps matches TRBD1 (5 bases). The CDR3 consists of 13 residues. CDR1 is SGDLS, CDR2 YYNGEE, per germline. Between the trimmed V and J ends, which lost 6 bases and 3 bases, there was a span of 12 bases. The CDR3 here is CASTRQSDYGYTF. CDR3 nucleotide sequence: TGTGCCAGCACCCGACAGTCGGACTATGGCTACACCTTC.

The sample holds a few counts of this clone. This chain joins TRBV15 and TRBJ2-6; 9 bases align to TRBD2. This CDR3 region has 15 residues. J was trimmed by 1 base and V by 10 bases; bases with no gene match: 5. Germline assignment: CDR1 LNHNV and CDR2 YYDKDF (reference sequence). The CDR3 DNA sequence: TGTGCCAGCTCTAGCGGGACTTCTGGGGCCAACGTCCTGACTTTC. This sequence encodes CASSSGTSGANVLTF.

V and J are TRBV6-5 and TRBJ1-2, with 7 bases lining up with TRBD1. The CDR3 consists of 15 residues. Germline CDR1 and CDR2: MNHEY and SVGAGI. V gave up 0 bases and J gave up 7 bases; unmatched junction bases: 8. CDR3 amino acids: CASSYSVPTGTGYTF. The CDR3 DNA sequence: TGTGCCAGCAGTTACTCTGTACCGACAGGGACTGGCTACACCTTC.

The V and J genes are TRBV5-5 and TRBJ2-5, with D unclear. Trimming shortened V by 5 bases and J by 5 bases, and 13 bases separated the two germline ends. Per the germline V gene, CDR1 is SGHKS and CDR2 is YYEKEE (reference sequence). This CDR3 comprises 13 residues. CDR3 DNA sequence: TGTGCCAGCAGGGATGTATGGCGGGAGACCCAGTACTTC. Its protein is CASRDVWRETQYF.